A selection of T cell receptor beta chains follows, all from one sample in a study of Graves' ophthalmopathy and Graves' hyperthyroidism. TCRdb reprocessed the multiplex PCR reads with MiXCR, giving one entry per CDR3 protein. This sample has about 220,000 distinct CDR3 sequences, with approximately 21% found just once. Material for sequencing was peripheral blood. These receptors were obtained from a woman aged 45-65 years with Graves' ophthalmopathy. CDR3s leave out the opening cysteine and the closing phenylalanine or tryptophan.

CDR3aa	v_gene	len	j_gene
ASSLQSSNSPLH	TRBV11-2	12	TRBJ1-6
ASSPTGIGGETQY	TRBV6-1	13	TRBJ2-5
ASSYSAGASYEQY	TRBV6-5	13	TRBJ2-7
ATSKPGGQETQY	TRBV24-1	12	TRBJ2-5
ASWEGGGTGELF	TRBV27	12	TRBJ2-2
ASSPRQGEAGELF	TRBV18	13	TRBJ2-2
SARGPGTGSYEQY	TRBV20-1	13	TRBJ2-7
ASSIAGEKETQY	TRBV12-3/TRBV12-4	12	TRBJ2-5
SARQGGNSPLH	TRBV20-1	11	TRBJ1-6
ACRVRGNYGYI	TRBV30	11	TRBJ1-2
ASHPGLAGDTDTQY	TRBV2	14	TRBJ2-3
ASTPLTGSYEQY	TRBV5-1	12	TRBJ2-7
ASSIVLGGNQPQH	TRBV19	13	TRBJ1-5
SVIEYSRGTQETQY	TRBV29-1	14	TRBJ2-5
ASSERGRSK	TRBV2	9	TRBJ2-5
ASIPSREQY	TRBV7-2	9	TRBJ2-7
ASSAPSSYEQY	TRBV7-2	11	TRBJ2-7
ASSDGVSEQY	TRBV10-2	10	TRBJ2-7
ASGLLGQSYGYT	TRBV12-5	12	TRBJ1-2
ASRRSGTKGSEQY	TRBV6-2/TRBV6-3	13	TRBJ2-7
ASSPRDIGKAF	TRBV12-3/TRBV12-4	11	TRBJ1-1
ASSEGQTQY	TRBV5-1	9	TRBJ2-5
ASSARAGDYNEQF	TRBV9	13	TRBJ2-1
ASSPRSLDEQY	TRBV9	11	TRBJ2-7
ASSRARGGRQIYEQY	TRBV11-2	15	TRBJ2-7
AWTGEGTIGYT	TRBV30	11	TRBJ1-2
ASSDGGGAGNTIY	TRBV6-1	13	TRBJ1-3
ASSAGTSVQY	TRBV2	10	TRBJ2-4
SARVREYEQY	TRBV20-1	10	TRBJ2-7
ASSPIRGSGDEQY	TRBV18	13	TRBJ2-7
ASSHQAGNRNEQF	TRBV12-3/TRBV12-4	13	TRBJ2-1
ASRFLGQWSYEQY	TRBV28	13	TRBJ2-7
SVELGQGVYGYT	TRBV29-1	12	TRBJ1-2
ASTAGRGVPEAF	TRBV11-2	12	TRBJ1-1
SVALGTGRYEQY	TRBV29-1	12	TRBJ2-7
ASSLSGWETQY	TRBV28	11	TRBJ2-5
ASRHHRDRDNYGYT	TRBV6-1	14	TRBJ1-2
ASSWTNTEAF	TRBV19	10	TRBJ1-1
SARAGNSDIQY	TRBV20-1	11	TRBJ2-4
ASSDNSGNTIY	TRBV2	11	TRBJ1-3
AISELALGNQPQH	TRBV10-3	13	TRBJ1-5
ASSFQGPRGYT	TRBV12-3/TRBV12-4	11	TRBJ1-2
ASSEMAYTGELF	TRBV2	12	TRBJ2-2
ASGRLRPTEQY	TRBV28	11	TRBJ2-7
ASSPTGTEYYGYT	TRBV12-3/TRBV12-4	13	TRBJ1-2
ASSLGSSGYT	TRBV28	10	TRBJ1-2
ASSTTTSRETQY	TRBV19	12	TRBJ2-5
ASSSMTSRYEQY	TRBV27	12	TRBJ2-7
ASSLLRGGGSSGANVLT	TRBV27	17	TRBJ2-6
ASSYSERPTKKETQY	TRBV6-2/TRBV6-3	15	TRBJ2-5